This TCR beta chain was found in a study of cytomegalovirus exposure and HLA in healthy donors. In germline, CDR1 is LNHDA, CDR2 SQIVND (reference sequence). The CDR3 loop spans 14 amino acids. The trim removed 7 bases at V and 6 bases at J, leaving 5 bases unmatched. PCR employed 60 Vbeta and 13 Jbeta primers. Generated by immunoSEQ multiplex PCR, the TCRdb table keeps only in-frame clones and is missing some. The sample totals approximately 110,000 clones. Overall study results and limits: Association of a missense DCLRE1C variant with TCR beta V- and J-gene trimming was reported in a later analysis. The study flagged roughly 160 TCR beta chains as cytomegalovirus-associated. Reports indicated that the classifier achieved high specificity and sensitivity in diagnosing cytomegalovirus status.

The donors, nominally healthy at sampling, likely had unrecorded immune exposures. To note about this clone: The antigen remains undetermined.

Sequencing was performed on PBMCs. The chain has TRBV19 and TRBJ2-1; 11 bases are a match to TRBD2. The receptor comes from a man between 18 and 29 years old in good health and CMV-seronegative. DNA of the CDR3: TGTGCCAGTAAAATAGCGGGAGGGGGCAATGAGCAGTTCTTC. Translation: CASKIAGGGNEQFF.